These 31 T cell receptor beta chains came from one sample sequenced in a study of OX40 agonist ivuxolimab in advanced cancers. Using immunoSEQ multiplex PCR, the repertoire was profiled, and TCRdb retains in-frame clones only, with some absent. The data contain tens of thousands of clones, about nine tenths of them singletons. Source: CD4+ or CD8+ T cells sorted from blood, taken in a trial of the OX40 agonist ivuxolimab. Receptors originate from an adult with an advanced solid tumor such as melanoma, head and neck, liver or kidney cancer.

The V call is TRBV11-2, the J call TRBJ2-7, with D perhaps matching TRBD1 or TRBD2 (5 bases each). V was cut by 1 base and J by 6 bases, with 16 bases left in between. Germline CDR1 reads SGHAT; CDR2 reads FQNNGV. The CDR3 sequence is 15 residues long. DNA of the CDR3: TGTGCCAGCAGCTTAGGTATGAGGGGCCTAGGCGAGCAGTACTTC. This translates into CASSLGMRGLGEQYF.

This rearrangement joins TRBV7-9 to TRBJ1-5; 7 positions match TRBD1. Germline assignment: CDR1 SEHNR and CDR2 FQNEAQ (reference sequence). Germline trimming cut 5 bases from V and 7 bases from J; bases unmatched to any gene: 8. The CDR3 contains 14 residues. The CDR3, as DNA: TGTGCCAGCAGCCCGACAGGGAAGGAACAGCCCCAGCATTTT. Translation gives CASSPTGKEQPQHF.

The CDR3 coding sequence is TGTGCCAGCAGCTTAGGGTCATATACGCAGTATTTT. Amino acids: CASSLGSYTQYF. This chain uses TRBV7-2 with TRBJ2-3; D is uncertain. CDR3 length: 12 residues. Germline CDR1 SGHTA, CDR2 FQGNSA. V gave up 1 base and J gave up 7 bases, with 6 bases separating them.

The CDR3 spells CASSYGDRADYEQYF. As DNA, the CDR3 is TGTGCCAGTAGTTACGGGGACAGGGCCGACTACGAGCAGTACTTC. V is TRBV19 and J is TRBJ2-7, with 9 bases identical to TRBD1. Trimming cost V 5 bases and J 3 bases; bases outside gene matches: 8. This CDR3 contains 15 residues. The germline gives CDR1 LNHDA, CDR2 SQIVND (reference sequence).

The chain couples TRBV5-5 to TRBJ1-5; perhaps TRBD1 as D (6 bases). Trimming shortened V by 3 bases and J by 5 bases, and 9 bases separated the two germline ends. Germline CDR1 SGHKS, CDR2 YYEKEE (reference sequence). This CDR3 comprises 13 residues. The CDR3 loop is CASSWTADQPQHF. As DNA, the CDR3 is TGTGCCAGCAGCTGGACAGCAGATCAGCCCCAGCATTTT.

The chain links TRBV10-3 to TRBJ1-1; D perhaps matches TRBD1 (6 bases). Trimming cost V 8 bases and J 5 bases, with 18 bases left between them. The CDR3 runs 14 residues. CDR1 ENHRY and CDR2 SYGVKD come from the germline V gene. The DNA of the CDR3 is TGTGCCATCGGGAGACAGGTAGGGCAAACTGAAGCTTTCTTT. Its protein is CAIGRQVGQTEAFF.

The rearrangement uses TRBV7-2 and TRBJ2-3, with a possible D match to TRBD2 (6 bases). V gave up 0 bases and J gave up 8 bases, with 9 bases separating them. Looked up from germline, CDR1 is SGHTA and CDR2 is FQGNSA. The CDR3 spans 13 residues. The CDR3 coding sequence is TGTGCCAGCAGCTTAGCGGCCGGGGGTACGCAGTATTTT. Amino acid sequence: CASSLAAGGTQYF.

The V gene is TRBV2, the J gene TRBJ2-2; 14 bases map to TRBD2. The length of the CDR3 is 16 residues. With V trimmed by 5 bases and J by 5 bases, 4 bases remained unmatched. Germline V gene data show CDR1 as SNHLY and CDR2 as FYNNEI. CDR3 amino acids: CASSPGLAGETGELFF. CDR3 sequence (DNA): TGTGCCAGCAGTCCGGGACTAGCGGGAGAAACCGGGGAGCTGTTTTTT.

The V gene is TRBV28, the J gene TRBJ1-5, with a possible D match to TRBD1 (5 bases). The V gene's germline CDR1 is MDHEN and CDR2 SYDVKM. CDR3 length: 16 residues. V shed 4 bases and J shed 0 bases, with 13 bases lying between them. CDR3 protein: CASSSSGDDSNQPQHF. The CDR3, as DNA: TGTGCCAGCAGTTCCTCGGGGGATGATAGCAATCAGCCCCAGCATTTT.

For the CDR3, the DNA is TGTGCCAGCAGCTACCCATCGGGGGGGCAAGGCACAGATACGCAGTATTTT. Translating it yields CASSYPSGGQGTDTQYF. The chain couples TRBV7-9 to TRBJ2-3; 8 bases align to TRBD2. V lost 4 bases, J lost 1 base, and 10 bases stayed unmatched. Looked up from germline, CDR1 is SEHNR and CDR2 is FQNEAQ (reference sequence). The CDR3 totals 17 residues. The full variable domain, its missing parts supplied by reference TRBV7-9 and TRBJ2-3, is DTGVSQNPRHKITKRGQNVTFRCDPISEHNRLYWYRQTLGQGPEFLTYFQNEAQLEKSRLLSDRFSAERPKGSFSTLEIQRTEQGDSAMYLCASSYPSGGQGTDTQYFGPGTRLTVL.

CDR3 sequence reads: CASNKPTLSNYEQYF. CDR3 nucleotide sequence: TGTGCCAGCAACAAACCGACACTCAGCAACTACGAGCAGTACTTC. The chain combines TRBV28 with TRBJ2-7; D gene ambiguous. There are 15 residues in the CDR3. Germline CDR1 reads MDHEN; CDR2 reads SYDVKM. Trimming shortened V by 7 bases and J by 3 bases, and 19 bases separated the two germline ends. Drawing the rest from reference TRBV28 and TRBJ2-7, the complete variable domain is DVKVTQSSRYLVKRTGEKVFLECVQDMDHENMFWYRQDPGLGLRLIYFSYDVKMKEKGDIPEGYSVSREKKERFSLILESASTNQTSMYLCASNKPTLSNYEQYFGPGTRLTVT.

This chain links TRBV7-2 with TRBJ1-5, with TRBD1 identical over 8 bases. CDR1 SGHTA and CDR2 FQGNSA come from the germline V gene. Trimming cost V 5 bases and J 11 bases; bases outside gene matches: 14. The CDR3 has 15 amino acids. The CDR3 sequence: CASSPSGGPYITQHF. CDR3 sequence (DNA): TGTGCCAGCAGCCCATCAGGGGGCCCCTATATAACCCAGCATTTT.

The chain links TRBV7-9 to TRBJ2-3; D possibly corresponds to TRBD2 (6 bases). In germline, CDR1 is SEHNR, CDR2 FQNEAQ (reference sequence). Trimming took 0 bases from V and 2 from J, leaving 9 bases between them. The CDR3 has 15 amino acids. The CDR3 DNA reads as TGTGCCAGCAGCTTAGCAATAGCGGCCACAGATACGCAGTATTTT. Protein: CASSLAIAATDTQYF.

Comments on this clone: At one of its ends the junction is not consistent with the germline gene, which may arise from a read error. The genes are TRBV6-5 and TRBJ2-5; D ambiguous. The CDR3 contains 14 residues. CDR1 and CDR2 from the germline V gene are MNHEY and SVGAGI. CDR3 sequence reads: CASWGRRIREAQYF. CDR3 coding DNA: TGTGCCAGCTGGGGTCGACGGATAAGAGAGGCCCAGTACTTC.

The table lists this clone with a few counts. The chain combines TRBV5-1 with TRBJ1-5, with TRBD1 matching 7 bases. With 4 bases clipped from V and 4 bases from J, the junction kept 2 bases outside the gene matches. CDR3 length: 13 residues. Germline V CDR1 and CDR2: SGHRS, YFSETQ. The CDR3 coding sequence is TGCGCCAGCAGCCAGACAGGGAATCAGCCCCAGCATTTT. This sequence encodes CASSQTGNQPQHF.

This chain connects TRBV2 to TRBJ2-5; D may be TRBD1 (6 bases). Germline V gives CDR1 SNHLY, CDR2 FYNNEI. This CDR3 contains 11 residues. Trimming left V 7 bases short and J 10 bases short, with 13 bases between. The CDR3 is CASNTQGNQYF. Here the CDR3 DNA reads TGTGCCAGCAATACACAGGGTAACCAGTACTTC.

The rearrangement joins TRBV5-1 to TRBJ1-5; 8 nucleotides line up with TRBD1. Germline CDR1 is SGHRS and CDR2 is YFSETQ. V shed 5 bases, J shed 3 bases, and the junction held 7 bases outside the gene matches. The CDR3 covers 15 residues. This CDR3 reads CASSEQGVPNQPQHF. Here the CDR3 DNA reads TGCGCCAGCAGTGAACAGGGGGTGCCCAATCAGCCCCAGCATTTT.

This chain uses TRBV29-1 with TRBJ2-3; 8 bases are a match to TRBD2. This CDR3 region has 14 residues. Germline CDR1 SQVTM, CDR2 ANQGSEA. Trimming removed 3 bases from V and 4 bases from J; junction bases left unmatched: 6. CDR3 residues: CSVDGREVADTQYF. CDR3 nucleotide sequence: TGCAGCGTTGATGGGCGGGAGGTCGCAGATACGCAGTATTTT.

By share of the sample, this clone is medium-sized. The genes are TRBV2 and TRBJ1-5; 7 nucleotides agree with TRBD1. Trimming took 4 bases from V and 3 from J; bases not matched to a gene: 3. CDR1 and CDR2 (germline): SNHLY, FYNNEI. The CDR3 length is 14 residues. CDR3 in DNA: TGTGCCAGCAGTGGGGGGACAGACAATCAGCCCCAGCATTTT. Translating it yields CASSGGTDNQPQHF.

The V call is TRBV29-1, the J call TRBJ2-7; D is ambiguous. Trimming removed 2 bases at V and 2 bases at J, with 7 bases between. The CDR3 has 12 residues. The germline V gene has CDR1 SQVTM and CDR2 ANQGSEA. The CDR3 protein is CSVESTTYEQYF. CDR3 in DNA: TGCAGCGTTGAAAGCACAACCTACGAGCAGTACTTC.

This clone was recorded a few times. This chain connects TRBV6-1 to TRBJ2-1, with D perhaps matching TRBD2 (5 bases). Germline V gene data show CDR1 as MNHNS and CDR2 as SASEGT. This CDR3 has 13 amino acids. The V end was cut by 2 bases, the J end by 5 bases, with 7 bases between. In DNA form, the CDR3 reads TGTGCCAGCAGTGAATCTAGCCACAATGAGCAGTTCTTC. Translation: CASSESSHNEQFF.

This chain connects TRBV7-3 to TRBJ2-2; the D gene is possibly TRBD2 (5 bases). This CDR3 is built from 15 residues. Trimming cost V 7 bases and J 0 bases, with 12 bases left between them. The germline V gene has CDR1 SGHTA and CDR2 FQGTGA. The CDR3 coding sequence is TGTGCCAGCACCCGAGGTAGCGCGAACACCGGGGAGCTGTTTTTT. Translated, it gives CASTRGSANTGELFF. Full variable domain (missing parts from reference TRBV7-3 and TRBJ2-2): GAGVSQTPSNKVTEKGKYVELRCDPISGHTALYWYRQSLGQGPEFLIYFQGTGAADDSGLPNDRFFAVRPEGSVSTLKIQRTERGDSAVYLCASTRGSANTGELFFGEGSRLTVL.

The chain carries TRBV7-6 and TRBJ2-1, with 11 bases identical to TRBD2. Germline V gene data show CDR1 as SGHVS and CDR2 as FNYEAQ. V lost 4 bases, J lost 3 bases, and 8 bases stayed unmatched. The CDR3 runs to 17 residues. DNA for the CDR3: TGTGCCAGCAGCTCCCTACTAGCGGGAGAAAACTACAATGAGCAGTTCTTC. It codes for CASSSLLAGENYNEQFF.

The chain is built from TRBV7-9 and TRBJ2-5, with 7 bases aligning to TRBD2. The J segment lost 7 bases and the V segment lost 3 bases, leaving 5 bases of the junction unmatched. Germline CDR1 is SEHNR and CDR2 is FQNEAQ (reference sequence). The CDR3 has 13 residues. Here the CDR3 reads CASSFGGRGTQYF. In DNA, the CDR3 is TGTGCCAGCAGCTTCGGCGGGAGAGGGACCCAGTACTTC.

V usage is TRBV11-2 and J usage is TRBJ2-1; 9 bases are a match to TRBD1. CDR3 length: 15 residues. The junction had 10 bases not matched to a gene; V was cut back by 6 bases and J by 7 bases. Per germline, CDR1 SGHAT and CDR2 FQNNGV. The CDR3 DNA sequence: TGTGCCAGCAGTATCCGGGACAGGGAGAGTAATGAGCAGTTCTTC. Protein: CASSIRDRESNEQFF.

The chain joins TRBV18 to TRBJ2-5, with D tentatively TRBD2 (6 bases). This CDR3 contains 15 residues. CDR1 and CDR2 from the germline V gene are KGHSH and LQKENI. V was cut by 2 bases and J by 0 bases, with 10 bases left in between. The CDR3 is CASSPRAGYQETQYF. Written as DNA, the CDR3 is TGTGCCAGCTCACCAAGGGCGGGGTACCAAGAGACCCAGTACTTC.

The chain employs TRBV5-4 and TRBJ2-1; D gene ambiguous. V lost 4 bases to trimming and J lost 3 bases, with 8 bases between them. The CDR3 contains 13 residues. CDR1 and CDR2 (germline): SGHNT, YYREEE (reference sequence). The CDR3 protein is CASSAEVYNEQFF. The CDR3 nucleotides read TGTGCCAGCAGCGCGGAAGTCTACAATGAGCAGTTCTTC.

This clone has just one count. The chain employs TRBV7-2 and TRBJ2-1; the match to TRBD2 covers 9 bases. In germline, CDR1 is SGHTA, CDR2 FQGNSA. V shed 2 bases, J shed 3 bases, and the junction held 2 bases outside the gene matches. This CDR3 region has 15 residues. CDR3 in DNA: TGTGCCAGCAGCTTATTAGCGGGGGACTACAATGAGCAGTTCTTC. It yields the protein CASSLLAGDYNEQFF.

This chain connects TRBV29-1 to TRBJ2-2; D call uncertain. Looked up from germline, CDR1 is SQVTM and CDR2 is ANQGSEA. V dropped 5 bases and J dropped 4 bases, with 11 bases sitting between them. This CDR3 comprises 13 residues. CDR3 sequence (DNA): TGCAGCGTTCGTTCCTCCTCCACCGGGGAGCTGTTTTTT. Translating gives CSVRSSSTGELFF.

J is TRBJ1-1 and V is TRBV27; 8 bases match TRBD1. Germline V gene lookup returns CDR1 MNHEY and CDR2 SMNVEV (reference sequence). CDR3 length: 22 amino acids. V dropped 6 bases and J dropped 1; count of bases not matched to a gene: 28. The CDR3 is CASSFRYIGQGDRGDQNTEAFF. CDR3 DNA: TGTGCCAGCAGCTTCCGGTACATTGGACAGGGTGATAGGGGGGATCAGAACACTGAAGCTTTCTTT.

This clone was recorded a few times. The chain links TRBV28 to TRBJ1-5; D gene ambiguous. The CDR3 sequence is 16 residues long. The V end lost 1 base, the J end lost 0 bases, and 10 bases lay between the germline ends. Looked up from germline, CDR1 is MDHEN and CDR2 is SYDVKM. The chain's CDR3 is CASSLYQSNSNQPQHF. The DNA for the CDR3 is TGTGCCAGCAGTTTATATCAGAGTAATAGCAATCAGCCCCAGCATTTT.